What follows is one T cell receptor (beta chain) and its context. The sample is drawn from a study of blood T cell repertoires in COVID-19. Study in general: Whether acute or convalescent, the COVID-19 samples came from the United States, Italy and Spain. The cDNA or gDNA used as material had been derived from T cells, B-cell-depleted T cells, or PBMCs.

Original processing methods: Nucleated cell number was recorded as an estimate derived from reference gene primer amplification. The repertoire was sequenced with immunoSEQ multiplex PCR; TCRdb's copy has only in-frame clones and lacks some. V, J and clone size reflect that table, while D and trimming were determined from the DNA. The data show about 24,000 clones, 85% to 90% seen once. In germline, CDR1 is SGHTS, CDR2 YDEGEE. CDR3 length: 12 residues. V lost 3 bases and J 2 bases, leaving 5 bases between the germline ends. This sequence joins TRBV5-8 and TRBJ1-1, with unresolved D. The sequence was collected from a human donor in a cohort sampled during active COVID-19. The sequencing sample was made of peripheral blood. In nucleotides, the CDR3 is TGTGCCAGCAGCTACAGTAACACTGAAGCTTTCTTT. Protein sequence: CASSYSNTEAFF.